Listed here is a single TCR beta chain. Its antigen remains unidentified. The repertoire was sequenced with immunoSEQ multiplex PCR; TCRdb's copy has only in-frame clones and lacks some. Of some 3,500 clones in the sample, 15% to 20% are singletons; the top ten hold 20% to 25%. From germline, CDR1 is MNHGY and CDR2 SAAAGT. V gave up 2 bases and J gave up 4 bases; unmatched junction bases: 5. The CDR3 runs to 15 residues. Stated treatment: randomized to nivolumab then ipilimumab (arm A) or the reverse (arm B). This entry belongs to a study of sequential checkpoint blockade in melanoma. Background on the study: Randomization was 1:1 between first-line nivolumab→ipilimumab and ipilimumab→nivolumab. DNA from around 90 pretreatment tumor samples underwent TCRβ immunosequencing. Study-wide results and caveats: Patients with week-13 increases in T-cell fraction and clonality benefited about 30 times more often.

The chain is built from TRBV6-8 and TRBJ2-5; TRBD1 matches at 9 bases. The sample was tumor tissue (inferred from file names), taken from a patient given nivolumab and ipilimumab in sequence. This clonotype originated in a human donor with melanoma. CDR3 protein: CASSYGTGPGETQYF. The DNA of the CDR3 is TGTGCCAGCAGTTACGGGACAGGGCCGGGAGAGACCCAGTACTTC.